The 28 T cell receptor beta chains in this list originate from one sample, sequenced in a study of shared clonotypes between healthy human individuals. Repertoires were generated with immunoSEQ multiplex PCR, while TCRdb's copy carries only in-frame clones and drops some. The data contain around 1.1 million clones, about four fifths of them singletons. The specimen sequenced was memory CD4+ T cells from PBMCs. This sample's subset: CD45RA-negative fraction. All receptors derive from a man aged 18 to 30 in good health. Some clones in this sample may be carry-over from other donors' samples.

This clone was counted between two and nine times. The V call is TRBV5-1, the J call TRBJ2-5; D might be TRBD1 or TRBD2, each matching 5 bases. Trimming took off 5 bases at V and 0 bases at J, with 11 bases between the two ends. CDR1 SGHRS and CDR2 YFSETQ come from the germline V gene. The CDR3 spans 14 residues. The CDR3 loop is CASRMGPYQETQYF. The CDR3 DNA sequence: TGCGCCAGCAGGATGGGACCGTACCAAGAGACCCAGTACTTC. The whole variable domain, remainder taken from reference TRBV5-1 and TRBJ2-5, is KAGVTQTPRYLIKTRGQQVTLSCSPISGHRSVSWYQQTPGQGLQFLFEYFSETQRNKGNFPGRFSGRQFSNSRSEMNVSTLELGDSALYLCASRMGPYQETQYFGPGTRLLVL.

The V gene is TRBV7-6, the J gene TRBJ2-3; unclear D gene. The CDR3 runs 14 residues. The V and J ends lost 3 bases and 4 bases respectively, with 11 bases between them. Germline V gene lookup returns CDR1 SGHVS and CDR2 FNYEAQ. This chain's CDR3 is CASSFTGLSDTQYF. The CDR3 bases are TGTGCCAGCAGCTTCACCGGTTTGTCAGATACGCAGTATTTT.

About this clone itself: This may be a read error: a much more frequent sequence differs by one nucleotide. The rearrangement joins TRBV29-1 to TRBJ2-1, with D possibly TRBD1 on 5 matching bases. V was cut by 6 bases and J by 12 bases, with 21 bases left in between. The germline gives CDR1 SQVTM, CDR2 ANQGSEA. The CDR3 has 13 residues. The CDR3 bases are TGCAGCGTCGTGCAGGGTGTAGTCGATGGGCAGTTCTTC. Amino acids: CSVVQGVVDGQFF.

The rearrangement joins TRBV29-1 to TRBJ1-2, with D hard to call. The germline V and J ends were trimmed by 5 bases and 2 bases, with 12 bases remaining between them. Germline CDR1 is SQVTM and CDR2 is ANQGSEA. The CDR3 covers 13 residues. The CDR3 DNA reads as TGCAGCGTTAGCGCCGGACCCAACTATGGCTACACCTTC. It yields the protein CSVSAGPNYGYTF.

This clone is a singleton in its sample. This sequence may be a read error, since a much larger clone differs from it by one base. The rearrangement joins TRBV2 to TRBJ1-3; D possibly corresponds to TRBD1 (5 bases). This CDR3 region has 14 residues. Trimming left V 7 bases short and J 0 bases short, with 10 bases between. Germline V gene lookup returns CDR1 SNHLY and CDR2 FYNNEI. The CDR3 spells CASKGDLSGNTIYF. The CDR3 DNA is TGTGCCAGCAAAGGGGACCTCTCTGGAAACACCATATATTTT.

CDR3 DNA sequence: TGCAGCGCCCAGGGGGGGACACAACCCTACAATGAGCAGTTCTTC. Residues: CSAQGGTQPYNEQFF. The chain links TRBV29-1 to TRBJ2-1, with D perhaps assigned TRBD1 or TRBD2 (7 bases each). V lost 7 bases and J 2 bases, leaving 18 bases between the germline ends. CDR1 SQVTM and CDR2 ANQGSEA come from the germline V gene. The CDR3 consists of 15 residues.

This clone was recorded a few times. The CDR3 reads CASRGQVASEAFF. CDR3 nucleotide sequence: TGTGCCAGCAGGGGACAGGTGGCGAGTGAAGCTTTCTTT. The V gene is TRBV2, the J gene TRBJ1-1; 8 positions match TRBD1. The CDR3 extends over 13 amino acids. Germline CDR1 and CDR2: SNHLY and FYNNEI. With 6 bases clipped from V and 7 bases from J, the junction kept 7 bases outside the gene matches. Combining the CDR3 with reference TRBV2 and TRBJ1-1 gives the whole variable domain EPEVTQTPSHQVTQMGQEVILRCVPISNHLYFYWYRQILGQKVEFLVSFYNNEISEKSEIFDDQFSVERPDGSNFTLKIRSTKLEDSAMYFCASRGQVASEAFFGQGTRLTVV.

The chain joins TRBV2 to TRBJ1-3, with D unclear. The ends were cut back, 5 bases at V and 0 bases at J, with 8 bases in the middle. The CDR3 is 14 amino acids. From germline, CDR1 is SNHLY and CDR2 FYNNEI. The CDR3 loop is CASSYGPSGNTIYF. CDR3 sequence (DNA): TGTGCCAGCAGTTACGGGCCCTCTGGAAACACCATATATTTT.

The genes are TRBV5-6 and TRBJ2-5, with 11 bases matching TRBD2. Germline V gene lookup returns CDR1 SGHDT and CDR2 YYEEEE. Trimming at V came to 3 bases and at J to 4 bases, leaving 5 bases not matched to a gene. The CDR3 totals 15 residues. CDR3 region: CASSYVAGGRETQYF. CDR3 DNA sequence: TGTGCCAGCAGCTACGTAGCGGGAGGGAGAGAGACCCAGTACTTC. Based on the CDR3 plus reference TRBV5-6 and TRBJ2-5, the full variable domain is DAGVTQSPTHLIKTRGQQVTLRCSPKSGHDTVSWYQQALGQGPQFIFQYYEEEERQRGNFPDRFSGHQFPNYSSELNVNALLLGDSALYLCASSYVAGGRETQYFGPGTRLLVL.

The J gene is TRBJ2-7, the V gene TRBV10-1, with 7 bases identical to TRBD2. In germline, CDR1 is WNHNN, CDR2 SYGVQD (reference sequence). The CDR3 consists of 12 residues. The trim removed 5 bases at V and 2 bases at J, leaving 0 bases unmatched. CDR3 protein: CASSSGAYEQYF. The DNA of the CDR3 is TGCGCCAGCAGTAGCGGGGCCTACGAGCAGTACTTC.

The chain recombines TRBV7-2 with TRBJ2-3, with D tentatively TRBD2 (6 bases). Germline CDR1 reads SGHTA; CDR2 reads FQGNSA. Trimming left V 1 base short and J 1 base short, with 15 bases between. This CDR3 has 17 residues. CDR3 in amino acids: CASSLEVRRAGTDTQYF. Here the CDR3 DNA reads TGTGCCAGCAGCTTAGAGGTAAGGAGGGCAGGCACAGATACGCAGTATTTT.

Note on this clone: Other DNA sequences in the sample encode the same CDR3. The chain employs TRBV6-1 and TRBJ1-5; no reliable D call. The ends were cut back, 6 bases at V and 3 bases at J, with 9 bases in the middle. Germline lookup yields CDR1 MNHNS and CDR2 SASEGT. The CDR3 extends over 13 amino acids. The CDR3 sequence: CASRQGNNQPQHF. DNA of the CDR3: TGTGCCAGCAGGCAAGGAAACAATCAGCCCCAGCATTTT.

V and J are TRBV6-1 and TRBJ2-7; possibly TRBD2 for D (5 bases). V shed 1 base and J shed 0 bases, with 13 bases lying between them. Germline V lookup: CDR1 MNHNS, CDR2 SASEGT. This CDR3 spans 16 amino acids. The CDR3 coding sequence is TGTGCCAGCAGTGAAGTGCGGGCACCCGGCTCCTACGAGCAGTACTTC. This translates into CASSEVRAPGSYEQYF.

The chain has TRBV18 and TRBJ2-1, with D unclear. The CDR3 is made up of 14 amino acids. With 5 bases removed from V and 4 bases from J, the gap between germline ends came to 12 bases. Germline CDR1 and CDR2: KGHSH and LQKENI. The CDR3 region is CASSSSAEYNEQFF. The CDR3 nucleotides read TGTGCCAGCTCATCTTCCGCGGAATACAATGAGCAGTTCTTC. The full variable domain, rest sourced from reference TRBV18 and TRBJ2-1, is NAGVMQNPRHLVRRRGQEARLRCSPMKGHSHVYWYRQLPEEGLKFMVYLQKENIIDESGMPKERFSAEFPKEGPSILRIQQVVRGDSAAYFCASSSSAEYNEQFFGPGTRLTVL.

About this clone: A much larger clone sits a single nucleotide away, making a read error possible. Distinct nucleotide sequences in the sample also encode this CDR3. CDR3 in DNA: TGTGCCAGCAGCTTAGGGGGGACCGGGGAGCTGTTTTTT. Protein product: CASSLGGTGELFF. V and J are TRBV7-9 and TRBJ2-2; the D call may be TRBD1 or TRBD2 (5 bases each). The CDR3 runs 13 residues. Germline V gene lookup returns CDR1 SEHNR and CDR2 FQNEAQ (reference sequence). The V end lost 1 base, the J end lost 5 bases, and 5 bases lay between the germline ends.

With regard to this clone: Other DNA sequences of this sample code for an identical CDR3. The chain has TRBV28 and TRBJ2-3; perhaps TRBD1 as D (6 bases). Trimming shortened V by 5 bases and J by 3 bases, and 12 bases separated the two germline ends. This CDR3 has 14 residues. CDR1 is MDHEN and CDR2 is SYDVKM in the germline V gene. In DNA, the CDR3 is TGTGCCAGCAGTCCTCCGACAGGAACAGATACGCAGTATTTT. This gives the protein CASSPPTGTDTQYF.

This clone was found once. This may come from a read error, since a much larger clone is one base off. The V call is TRBV7-8, the J call TRBJ1-1; TRBD1 is a possible D gene (5 bases). This CDR3 has 13 residues. V was clipped by 5 bases and J by 1 base, with 8 bases between them. The germline V gene encodes CDR1 SGHVS and CDR2 FQNEAQ. For the CDR3, the DNA is TGTGCCAGCAGCCGCGACAGGAACACTGAAGCTTTCTTT. This gives the protein CASSRDRNTEAFF.

The CDR3 sequence: CSVRGANTEAFF. The CDR3 nucleotides read TGCAGCGTAAGGGGGGCGAACACTGAAGCTTTCTTT. The chain links TRBV29-1 to TRBJ1-1; possible D gene TRBD1, 6 bases. Germline V gives CDR1 SQVTM, CDR2 ANQGSEA. V lost 6 bases and J 1 base, leaving 9 bases between the germline ends. The CDR3 sequence is 12 residues long.

V gene TRBV28 combines with J gene TRBJ2-7, with D hard to call. Trimming left V 5 bases short and J 0 bases short, with 14 bases between. Germline CDR1 is MDHEN and CDR2 is SYDVKM. The CDR3 contains 15 residues. The CDR3 spells CASSLADWASYEQYF. The CDR3 region has the DNA TGTGCCAGCAGTCTTGCAGATTGGGCCTCCTACGAGCAGTACTTC.

The J gene is TRBJ2-7, the V gene TRBV28, with a weak D call TRBD2 (6 bases). The germline gives CDR1 MDHEN, CDR2 SYDVKM. There are 12 residues in the CDR3. Trimming stripped 7 bases from V and 3 bases from J, with 10 bases between. The CDR3 is CASTTGGYEQYF. DNA of the CDR3: TGTGCCAGCACCACCGGGGGCTACGAGCAGTACTTC.

The chain has TRBV7-3 and TRBJ2-7, with TRBD2 identical over 11 bases. The CDR3 covers 14 residues. Germline trimming cut 6 bases from V and 6 bases from J; bases unmatched to any gene: 7. The germline gives CDR1 SGHTA, CDR2 FQGTGA. The CDR3 bases are TGTGCCAGCAGTAATAGCGGGAGGGAGGGCGAGCAGTACTTC. This sequence encodes CASSNSGREGEQYF.

V usage is TRBV19 and J usage is TRBJ2-1; D perhaps matches TRBD1 (7 bases). The CDR3 has 17 residues. V lost 1 base to trimming and J lost 3 bases, with 16 bases between them. Germline values: CDR1 LNHDA, CDR2 SQIVND (reference sequence). CDR3 residues: CASSIAGRGRLYNEQFF. The CDR3 DNA reads TGTGCCAGTAGTATAGCAGGCAGGGGGAGGCTCTACAATGAGCAGTTCTTC.

The rearrangement uses TRBV18 and TRBJ2-1, with 9 positions matching TRBD2. J gave up 4 bases and V 4 bases, and 5 bases lay outside the gene matches. CDR3 length: 15 amino acids. Germline loops: CDR1 KGHSH, CDR2 LQKENI. CDR3 in amino acids: CASSRPSGEYNEQFF. The CDR3 DNA follows: TGTGCCAGCTCACGGCCTAGCGGGGAGTACAATGAGCAGTTCTTC.

The chain employs TRBV5-4 and TRBJ2-2; D remains ambiguous. This CDR3 region has 16 residues. Per the germline V gene, CDR1 is SGHNT and CDR2 is YYREEE (reference sequence). Trimming removed 1 base from V and 4 bases from J, with 14 bases in between. The CDR3 is CASSLSGRSFTGELFF. In nucleotides, the CDR3 is TGTGCCAGCAGCTTGTCTGGTAGGAGCTTCACCGGGGAGCTGTTTTTT.

The rearrangement joins TRBV29-1 to TRBJ1-1, with 9 bases fitting TRBD1. The CDR3 spans 15 residues. Germline V gene lookup returns CDR1 SQVTM and CDR2 ANQGSEA. V gave up 7 bases and J gave up 4 bases; unmatched junction bases: 13. This chain's CDR3 is CSAKKQGALGTEAFF. The CDR3 DNA sequence: TGCAGCGCAAAGAAACAGGGGGCGCTTGGCACTGAAGCTTTCTTT.

This clone was observed once. The chain couples TRBV5-1 to TRBJ1-1; perhaps TRBD1 as D (5 bases). Trimming left V 5 bases short and J 2 bases short, with 16 bases between. CDR3 length: 15 residues. Germline V gene lookup returns CDR1 SGHRS and CDR2 YFSETQ. CDR3 nucleotide sequence: TGCGCCAGCAGTCGAGCCCCGACAGTCAACACTGAAGCTTTCTTT. Amino acids: CASSRAPTVNTEAFF.

The gene calls are TRBV28 and TRBJ2-7, with TRBD1 as a possible D gene (6 bases). Deletions cut 6 bases from V and 0 bases from J, with 15 bases between. CDR1 and CDR2 (germline): MDHEN, SYDVKM. There are 15 residues in the CDR3. The CDR3 region is CASSPPDSSSYEQYF. DNA for the CDR3: TGTGCCAGCAGCCCTCCGGACAGTTCCTCCTACGAGCAGTACTTC.

J is TRBJ1-2 and V is TRBV28; possible D gene TRBD1, 5 bases. Germline loops: CDR1 MDHEN, CDR2 SYDVKM. The CDR3 is 15 residues long. Between the trimmed V and J ends, which lost 6 bases and 6 bases, there was a span of 20 bases. CDR3: CASRPWGEHPDGYTF. CDR3 nucleotides: TGTGCCAGCAGACCGTGGGGGGAGCACCCCGATGGCTACACCTTC.